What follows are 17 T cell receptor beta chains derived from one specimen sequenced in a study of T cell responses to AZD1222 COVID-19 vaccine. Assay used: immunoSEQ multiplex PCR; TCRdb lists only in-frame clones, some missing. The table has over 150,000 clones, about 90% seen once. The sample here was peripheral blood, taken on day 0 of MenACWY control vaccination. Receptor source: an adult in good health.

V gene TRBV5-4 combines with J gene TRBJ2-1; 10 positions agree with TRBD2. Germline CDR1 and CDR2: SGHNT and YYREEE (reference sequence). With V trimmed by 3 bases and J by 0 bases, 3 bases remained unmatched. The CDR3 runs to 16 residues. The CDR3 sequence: CASSSLAGASYNEQFF. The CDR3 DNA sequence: TGTGCCAGCAGCTCGCTAGCGGGAGCCTCCTACAATGAGCAGTTCTTC.

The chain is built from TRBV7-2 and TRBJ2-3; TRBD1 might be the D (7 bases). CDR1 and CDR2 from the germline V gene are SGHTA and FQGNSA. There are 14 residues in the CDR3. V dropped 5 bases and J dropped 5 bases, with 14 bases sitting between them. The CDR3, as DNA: TGTGCCAGCAGCGCAGGAGGGGGCATAGATACGCAGTATTTT. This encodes CASSAGGGIDTQYF.

In nucleotides, the CDR3 is TGTGCCAGCAGTCCCCAGGGGAGTAGCAATCAGCCCCAGCATTTT. The encoded protein is CASSPQGSSNQPQHF. The chain links TRBV6-2 or TRBV6-3 to TRBJ1-5; maybe TRBD1 (6 bases). The CDR3 runs 15 residues. Trimming pared 5 bases from V and 0 bases from J, leaving 11 bases between. Germline assignment: CDR1 MNHEY and CDR2 SVGEGT.

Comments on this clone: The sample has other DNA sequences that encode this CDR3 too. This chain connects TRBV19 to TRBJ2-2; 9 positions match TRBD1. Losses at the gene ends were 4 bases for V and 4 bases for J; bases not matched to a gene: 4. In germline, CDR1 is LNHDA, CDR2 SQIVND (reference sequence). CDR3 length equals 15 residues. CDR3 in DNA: TGTGCCAGTAGTACACAGGGGGCGGGCACCGGGGAGCTGTTTTTT. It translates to CASSTQGAGTGELFF.

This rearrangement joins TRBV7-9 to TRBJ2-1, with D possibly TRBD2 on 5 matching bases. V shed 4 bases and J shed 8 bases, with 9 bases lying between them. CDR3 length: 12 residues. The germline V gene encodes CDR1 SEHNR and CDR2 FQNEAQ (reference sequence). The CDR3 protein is CASSSAGDEQFF. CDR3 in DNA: TGTGCCAGCAGCTCCGCGGGCGATGAGCAGTTCTTC.

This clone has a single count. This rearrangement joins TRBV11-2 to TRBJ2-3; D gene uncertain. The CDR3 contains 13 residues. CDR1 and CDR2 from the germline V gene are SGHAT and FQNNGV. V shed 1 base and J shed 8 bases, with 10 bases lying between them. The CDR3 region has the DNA TGTGCCAGCAGCTTAGGGGTCCAGGTTACGCAGTATTTT. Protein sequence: CASSLGVQVTQYF.

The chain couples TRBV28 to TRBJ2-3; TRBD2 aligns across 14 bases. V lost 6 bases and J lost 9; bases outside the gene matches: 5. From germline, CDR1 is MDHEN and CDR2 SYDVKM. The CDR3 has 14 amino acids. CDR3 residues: CASRPTSGRGTQYF. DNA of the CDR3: TGTGCCAGCAGACCGACTAGCGGGAGGGGAACGCAGTATTTT.

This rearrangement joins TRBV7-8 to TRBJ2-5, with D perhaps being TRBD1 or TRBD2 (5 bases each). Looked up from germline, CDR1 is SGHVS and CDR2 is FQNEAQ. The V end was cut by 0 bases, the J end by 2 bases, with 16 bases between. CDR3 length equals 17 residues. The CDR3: CASSLAGVGVTQETQYF. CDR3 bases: TGTGCCAGCAGCTTAGCGGGGGTGGGGGTAACACAAGAGACCCAGTACTTC. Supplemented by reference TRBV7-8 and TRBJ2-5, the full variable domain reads GAGVSQSPRYKVAKRGQDVALRCDPISGHVSLFWYQQALGQGPEFLTYFQNEAQLDKSGLPSDRFFAERPEGSVSTLKIQRTQQEDSAVYLCASSLAGVGVTQETQYFGPGTRLLVL.

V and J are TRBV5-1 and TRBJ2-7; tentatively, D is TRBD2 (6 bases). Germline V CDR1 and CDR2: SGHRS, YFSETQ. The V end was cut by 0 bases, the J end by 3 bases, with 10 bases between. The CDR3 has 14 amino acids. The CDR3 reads CASSLVGGGYEQYF. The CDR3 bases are TGCGCCAGCAGCTTGGTGGGGGGAGGCTACGAGCAGTACTTC.

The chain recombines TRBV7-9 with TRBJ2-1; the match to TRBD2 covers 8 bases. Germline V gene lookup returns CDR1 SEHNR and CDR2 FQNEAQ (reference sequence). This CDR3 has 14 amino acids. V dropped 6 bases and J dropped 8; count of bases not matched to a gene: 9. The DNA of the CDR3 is TGTGCCAGCAGTAGCGGGGTCGGAATGGATGAGCAGTTCTTC. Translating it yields CASSSGVGMDEQFF. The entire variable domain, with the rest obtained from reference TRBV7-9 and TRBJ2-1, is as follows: DTGVSQNPRHKITKRGQNVTFRCDPISEHNRLYWYRQTLGQGPEFLTYFQNEAQLEKSRLLSDRFSAERPKGSFSTLEIQRTEQGDSAMYLCASSSGVGMDEQFFGPGTRLTVL.

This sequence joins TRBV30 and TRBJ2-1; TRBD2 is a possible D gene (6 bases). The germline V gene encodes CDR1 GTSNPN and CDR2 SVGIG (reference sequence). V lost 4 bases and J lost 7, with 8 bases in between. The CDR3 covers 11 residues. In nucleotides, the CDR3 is TGTGCCTGGACGGGACTTAATGAGCAGTTCTTC. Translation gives CAWTGLNEQFF.

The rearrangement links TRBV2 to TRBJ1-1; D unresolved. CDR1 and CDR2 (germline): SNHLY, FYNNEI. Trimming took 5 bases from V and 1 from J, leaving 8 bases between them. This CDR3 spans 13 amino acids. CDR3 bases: TGTGCCAGCAGTCGGCAGTCGAACACTGAAGCTTTCTTT. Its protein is CASSRQSNTEAFF.

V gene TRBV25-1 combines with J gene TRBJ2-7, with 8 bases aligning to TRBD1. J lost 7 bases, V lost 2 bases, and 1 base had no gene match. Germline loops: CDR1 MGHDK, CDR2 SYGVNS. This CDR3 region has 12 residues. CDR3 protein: CASSETGGEQYF. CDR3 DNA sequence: TGTGCCAGCAGTGAAACAGGGGGGGAGCAGTACTTC.

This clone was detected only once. CDR3 amino acids: CASSVRESQETQYF. The CDR3 DNA follows: TGTGCCAGCAGTGTAAGGGAATCACAAGAGACCCAGTACTTC. The chain couples TRBV2 to TRBJ2-5; D unresolved. CDR3 length: 14 amino acids. CDR1 and CDR2 (germline): SNHLY, FYNNEI. The V end was cut by 4 bases, the J end by 2 bases, with 11 bases between. Full variable domain (outside the CDR3, taken from reference TRBV2 and TRBJ2-5): EPEVTQTPSHQVTQMGQEVILRCVPISNHLYFYWYRQILGQKVEFLVSFYNNEISEKSEIFDDQFSVERPDGSNFTLKIRSTKLEDSAMYFCASSVRESQETQYFGPGTRLLVL.

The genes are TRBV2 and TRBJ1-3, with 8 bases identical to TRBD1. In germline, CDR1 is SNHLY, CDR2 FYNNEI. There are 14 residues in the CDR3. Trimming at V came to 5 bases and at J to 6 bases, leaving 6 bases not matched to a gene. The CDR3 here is CASSRTGLENTIYF. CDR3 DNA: TGTGCCAGCAGTCGGACAGGGTTAGAAAACACCATATATTTT.

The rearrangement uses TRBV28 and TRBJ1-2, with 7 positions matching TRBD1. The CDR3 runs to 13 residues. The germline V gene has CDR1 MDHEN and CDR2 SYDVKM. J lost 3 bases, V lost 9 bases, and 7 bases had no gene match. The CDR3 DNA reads TGTGCCAGTACGGGGACAGTGTACTATGGCTACACCTTC. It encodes CASTGTVYYGYTF.

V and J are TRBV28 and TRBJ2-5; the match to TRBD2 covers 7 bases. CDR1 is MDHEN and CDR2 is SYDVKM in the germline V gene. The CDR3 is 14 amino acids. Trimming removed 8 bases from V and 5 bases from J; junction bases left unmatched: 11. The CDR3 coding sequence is TGTGCCAGCGGGGGGAGGGTTAGTACGGAGACCCAGTACTTC. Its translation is CASGGRVSTETQYF.